One T cell receptor (beta chain) is described in this entry. These data come from a study of human T cells and chemical hapten exposure. The time point: pre-sensitization, week 0. Described treatment: therapeutic diphenylcyclopropenone sensitization with weekly scalp DPC. Using its own MiXCR run on the RACE reads, TCRdb lists one record per CDR3 protein. The sample shows about 260,000 distinct CDR3 sequences, about 9% of them seen only once. The sample here was whole blood, taken in connection with sensitization to the hapten diphenylcyclopropenone (DPC). This receptor was identified in a woman aged 40 to 50 with alopecia areata. Some clones in this sample may be carry-over from other donors' samples.

As DNA, the CDR3 is TGTGCCAGCAGCCCTTTTTACAATGAGCAGTTCTTC. Its protein product is CASSPFYNEQFF. V gene TRBV7-9 combines with J gene TRBJ2-1, with unresolved D. Trimming stripped 5 bases from V and 4 bases from J, with 6 bases between. The CDR3 has 12 residues. Germline V gives CDR1 SEHNR, CDR2 FQNEAQ (reference sequence).